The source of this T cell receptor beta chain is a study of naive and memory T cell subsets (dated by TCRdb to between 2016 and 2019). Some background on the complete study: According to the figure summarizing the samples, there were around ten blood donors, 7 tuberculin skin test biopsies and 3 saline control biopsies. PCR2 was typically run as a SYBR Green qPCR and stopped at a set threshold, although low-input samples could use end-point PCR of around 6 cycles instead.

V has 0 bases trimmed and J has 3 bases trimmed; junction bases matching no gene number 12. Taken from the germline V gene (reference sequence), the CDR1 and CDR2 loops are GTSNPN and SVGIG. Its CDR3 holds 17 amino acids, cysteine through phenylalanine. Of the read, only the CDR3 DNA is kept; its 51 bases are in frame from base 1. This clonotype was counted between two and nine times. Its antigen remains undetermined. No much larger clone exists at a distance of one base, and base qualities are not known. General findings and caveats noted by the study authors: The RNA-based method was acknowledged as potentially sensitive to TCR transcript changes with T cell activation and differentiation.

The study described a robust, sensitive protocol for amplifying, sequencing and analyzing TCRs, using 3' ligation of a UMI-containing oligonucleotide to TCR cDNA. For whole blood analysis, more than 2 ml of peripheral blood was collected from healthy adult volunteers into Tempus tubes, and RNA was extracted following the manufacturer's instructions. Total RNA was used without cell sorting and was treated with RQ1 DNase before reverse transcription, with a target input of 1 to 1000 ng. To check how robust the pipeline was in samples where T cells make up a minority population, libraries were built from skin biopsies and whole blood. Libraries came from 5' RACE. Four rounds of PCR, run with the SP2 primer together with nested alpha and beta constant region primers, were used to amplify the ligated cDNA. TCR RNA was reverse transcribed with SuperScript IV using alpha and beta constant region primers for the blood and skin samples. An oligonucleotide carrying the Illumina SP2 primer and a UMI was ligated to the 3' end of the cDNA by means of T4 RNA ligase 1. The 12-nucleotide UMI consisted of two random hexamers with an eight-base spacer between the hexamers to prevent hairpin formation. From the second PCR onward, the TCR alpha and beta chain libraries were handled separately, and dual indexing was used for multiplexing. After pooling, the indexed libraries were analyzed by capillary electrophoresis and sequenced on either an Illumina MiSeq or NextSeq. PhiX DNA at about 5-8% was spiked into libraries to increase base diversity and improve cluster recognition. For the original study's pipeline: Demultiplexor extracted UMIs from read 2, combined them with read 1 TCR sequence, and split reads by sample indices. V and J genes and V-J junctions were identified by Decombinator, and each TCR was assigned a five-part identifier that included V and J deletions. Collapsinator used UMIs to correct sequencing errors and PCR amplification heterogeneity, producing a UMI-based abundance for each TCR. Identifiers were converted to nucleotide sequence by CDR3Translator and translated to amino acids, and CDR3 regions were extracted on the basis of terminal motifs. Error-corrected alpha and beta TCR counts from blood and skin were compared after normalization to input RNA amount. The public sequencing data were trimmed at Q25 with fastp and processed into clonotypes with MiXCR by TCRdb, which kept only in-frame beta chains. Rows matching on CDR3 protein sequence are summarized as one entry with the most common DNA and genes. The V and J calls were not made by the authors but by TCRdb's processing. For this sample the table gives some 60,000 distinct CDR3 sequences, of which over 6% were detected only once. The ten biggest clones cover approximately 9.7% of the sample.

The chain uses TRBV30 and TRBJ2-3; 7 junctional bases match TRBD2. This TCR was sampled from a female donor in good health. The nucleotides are TGTGCCTGGAGTGTACCAGGACTAGTGAGCACGACAGATACGCAGTATTTT. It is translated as CAWSVPGLVSTTDTQYF.